This TCR beta chain was obtained from a study of vaccination effects on CD4 cells after COVID-19 (dated by TCRdb to 2022 to 2024). In terms of the full investigation: Post-vaccine samples across the study were collected a median of 72 days after the second dose, with a range of 14 to 241. In both COVID-19 convalescent patients and infection-naive vaccine recipients, the study compared SARS-CoV-2 spike-specific CD4+ TCR repertoires from before mRNA vaccination with those from after it. The full study included some eleven COVID-19 convalescent patients and a handful of SARS-CoV-2-naive healthy vaccine recipients. In the study, cultures from other donors were sequenced using the Oncomine TCR Beta short-read assay on an Illumina iSeq 100.

In the ViraFEST assay, PBMC were stimulated with viral peptide pools, and antigen-specific CD4+ T cell clonotypes were then identified by expansion using TCR sequencing. After less than 13 days of culture, CD4+ T cells were isolated with the EasySep CD4+ T cell isolation kit. Each participant received two doses of an mRNA SARS-CoV-2 vaccine, either BNT162b2 or mRNA-1273. Negative nucleocapsid antibody results before and after vaccination confirmed that the healthy vaccine recipients had no prior SARS-CoV-2 infection. Each well held two million PBMC cultured in IMDM containing around 5.1% human AB serum, around 10 IU/ml IL-2 and gentamicin, along with around 11 ug/ml peptides. On days 3 and 7, half of the culture medium was replaced with fresh IL-2-containing medium. Unless noted otherwise, every peptide stimulation condition was grown in triplicate wells. Using Ficoll-Paque Plus gradient centrifugation, PBMC were separated from whole blood and then either used fresh or cryopreserved at -140C. The overlapping peptide pools covered the spike proteins of SARS-CoV-2 and of the common cold coronaviruses HCoV-NL63, HCoV-OC43 and HCoV-229E. The QIAamp micro DNA kit was used to extract genomic DNA from the cultured CD4+ T cells.

Comment on this clone: There is no known antigen for this receptor. Base qualities are missing; no much larger clone stands one base away.

Library method: the immunoSEQ multiplex PCR assay. DNA from the cultured and isolated CD4+ T cells underwent TCR beta CDR3 sequencing. For the original study's pipeline: Non-productive TCR sequences were removed and reads were trimmed to the CDR3 region, keeping CDR3s of at least 7 amino acids. Antigen-specific clonotypes were identified with the MANAFEST web app by comparing expansion in peptide wells against reference cultures. For clones to be considered positive, expansion at FDR<0.05 versus reference and all other wells, an odds ratio above 5, and a frequency above 0.1% in two replicate wells were required. Cross-reactive clonotypes were defined as significantly expanded in SARS-CoV-2 spike wells and in at least one common cold coronavirus spike condition. Levenshtein distance calculated with the stringdist R package was used to assess CDR3 similarity, and unrooted trees were constructed with ape in R 3.6.1. Sourced from immuneACCESS, this table was stored by TCRdb with only in-frame sequences that have V and J called. A share of the clones is absent; for the studies checked, an unresolved V gene accounts for under half, and the remainder has no known explanation. The V and J calls and clone size come from that table; D and trimming were worked out from the DNA. For this sample the table gives about 59,000 clones, of which roughly 80% were detected only once. Together, the top ten hold roughly 2% of the sample.

Overall results and qualifications from the work: Among healthy vaccine recipients, nearly all vaccine-induced clones were SARS-CoV-2 mono-reactive, and only 1 of 255 was cross-reactive with common cold coronaviruses. The study was limited by a small number of convalescent patients, and early post-infection timepoints were lacking. Marked clonal contraction was observed in both infection-induced and vaccine-induced clones at late post-vaccination timepoints, consistent with waning T cell responses.

The germline V gene supplies CDR1 SGHRS and CDR2 YFSETQ. The V end gives up 4 bases and the J end 5 bases, leaving 7 bases in the junction not matched to a gene. The CDR3 starts with the cysteine, ends with the phenylalanine, and has 14 residues. Only CDR3 DNA is held: 42 bases, read in frame from base 1. This TCR was sampled from a human donor who received a COVID-19 vaccine. The starting material was CD4+ T cells from PBMCs cultured with HCoV-OC43 spike peptides, obtained after COVID-19 vaccination. The sample's cell subset or site label is to be understood as: HCoV-OC43 spike overlapping peptide pool stimulation. The sequence joins TRBV5-1 to TRBJ1-2, and 8 junction bases match TRBD1. The CDR3 here reads CASSRLGQEYGYTF. The DNA sequence reads TGCGCCAGCAGCCGCCTGGGACAGGAGTATGGCTACACCTTC.